This paragraph reports one T cell receptor (beta chain). Antigen specificity is unknown. The record originates from a study of shared clonotypes between healthy human individuals. Study observations and caveats: It was observed that 5% to 6% of naive CD4 clonotypes were shared across a handful of donors. Generally, naive subsets came out with larger estimated richness than memory subsets. Inspection by rarefaction showed sorted-subset sequencing to be incomplete despite large depth.

Per the study methods: Junction-only immunoSEQ sequences carried no quality scores, so filtering differed. Produced via immunoSEQ multiplex PCR; TCRdb's table is partial and in-frame only. Clone size and the V and J calls come from that table; the DNA yielded D and trimming. The profile shows about 1 million clones, approximately 70% of them singletons. Trimming removed 3 bases from V and 0 bases from J, with 7 bases in between. Germline-derived CDR1 and CDR2 are SGHTS and YDEGEE. The CDR3 is 14 amino acids. The receptor comes from a young man in good health. The rearrangement links TRBV5-8 to TRBJ2-4, with D maybe TRBD2 (6 bases). The sequenced sample consisted of memory CD4+ T cells sorted from blood. Subset here: CD45RA-negative fraction. The CDR3 region has the DNA TGTGCCAGCAGCTGGGGGGTAGCCAAAAACATTCAGTACTTC. Its translation: CASSWGVAKNIQYF.